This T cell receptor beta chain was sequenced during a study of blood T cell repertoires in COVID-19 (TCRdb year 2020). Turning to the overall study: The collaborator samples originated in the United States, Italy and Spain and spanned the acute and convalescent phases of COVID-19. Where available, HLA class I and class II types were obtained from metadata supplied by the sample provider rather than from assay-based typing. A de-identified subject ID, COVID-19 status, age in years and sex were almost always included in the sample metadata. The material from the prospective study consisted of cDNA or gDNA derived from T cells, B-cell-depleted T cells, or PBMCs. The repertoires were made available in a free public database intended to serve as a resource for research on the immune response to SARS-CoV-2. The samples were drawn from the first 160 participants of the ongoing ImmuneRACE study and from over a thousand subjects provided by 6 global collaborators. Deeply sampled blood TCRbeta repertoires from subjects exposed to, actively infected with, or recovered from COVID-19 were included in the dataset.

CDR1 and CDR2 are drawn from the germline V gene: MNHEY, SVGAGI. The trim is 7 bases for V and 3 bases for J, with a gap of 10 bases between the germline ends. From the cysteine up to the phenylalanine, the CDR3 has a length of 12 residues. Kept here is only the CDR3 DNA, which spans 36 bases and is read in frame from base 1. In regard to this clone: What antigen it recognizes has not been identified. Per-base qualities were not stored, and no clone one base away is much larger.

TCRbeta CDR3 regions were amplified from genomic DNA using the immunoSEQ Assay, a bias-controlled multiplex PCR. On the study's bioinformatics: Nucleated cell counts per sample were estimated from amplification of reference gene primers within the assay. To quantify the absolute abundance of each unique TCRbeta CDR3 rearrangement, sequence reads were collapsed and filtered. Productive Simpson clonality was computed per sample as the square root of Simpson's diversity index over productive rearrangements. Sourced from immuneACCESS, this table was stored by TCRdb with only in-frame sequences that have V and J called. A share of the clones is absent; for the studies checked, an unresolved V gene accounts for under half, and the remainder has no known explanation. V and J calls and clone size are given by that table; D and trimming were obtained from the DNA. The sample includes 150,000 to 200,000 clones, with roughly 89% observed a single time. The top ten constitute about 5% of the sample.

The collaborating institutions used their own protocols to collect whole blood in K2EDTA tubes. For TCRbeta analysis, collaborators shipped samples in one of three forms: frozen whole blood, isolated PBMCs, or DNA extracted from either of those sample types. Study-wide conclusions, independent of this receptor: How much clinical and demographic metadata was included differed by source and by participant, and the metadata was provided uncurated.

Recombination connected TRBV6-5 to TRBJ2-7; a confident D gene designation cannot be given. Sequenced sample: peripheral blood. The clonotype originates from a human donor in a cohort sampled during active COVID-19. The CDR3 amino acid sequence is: CASMQAGYEQYF. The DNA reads TGTGCCAGCATGCAGGCAGGCTACGAGCAGTACTTC.